Here is one TCR beta chain with its context. Its antigen is unidentified. This sample stems from a study of T cell repertoires in cytomegalovirus infection. Whole-study context: Carrying CMV and the relevant HLA type showed in public TCR beta signatures.

One entry per CDR3 protein results from TCRdb running MiXCR on the reads. The sample contains tens of thousands of distinct CDR3 sequences, 33% of which appear only once. The CDR3 is 16 residues long. Germline trimming cut 3 bases from V and 2 bases from J; bases unmatched to any gene: 8. Germline assignment: CDR1 MDHEN and CDR2 SYDVKM. Findings and caveats of the study: Dominating the ex vivo response were TCR beta clonotypes that were CMV-specific and HLA-C-restricted. Carriers of CMV plus the relevant HLA were identified by cumulative public TCR beta family frequency.

V gene TRBV28 combines with J gene TRBJ2-3; the match to TRBD2 covers 7 bases. The TCR originated in a human donor in good health (CMV status not recorded). Some clones in this sample may be carry-over from other donors' samples. Sequencing was performed on PBMCs, sequenced either directly or after in vitro stimulation (not recorded which). The CDR3 here is CASSFSGTTLTDTQYF. Here the CDR3 DNA reads TGTGCCAGCAGTTTCTCAGGGACTACCCTCACAGATACGCAGTATTTT.